This T cell receptor beta chain was recovered during a study of blood T cell repertoires in COVID-19. Overall study context: Material from acute and convalescent COVID-19 was sourced from the United States, Italy and Spain. The cDNA or gDNA used as material had been derived from T cells, B-cell-depleted T cells, or PBMCs.

How the authors handled the data: The authors estimated nucleated cell counts from reference gene primer amplification. Clones were read by immunoSEQ multiplex PCR, and TCRdb kept only the in-frame ones, dropping some. That table is the source of V, J and clone size, and D and trimming were worked out from the DNA. Of about 220,000 clones in the sample, around 82% are singletons; the top ten hold around 3.3%. The CDR3 loop spans 13 amino acids. Germline V gives CDR1 SGHRS, CDR2 YFSETQ. The V end lost 7 bases, the J end lost 4 bases, and 14 bases lay between the germline ends. This clone has more than one count but fewer than ten.

The receptor's source is a woman of 80 years or more with acute or convalescent COVID-19. The sequenced material came from peripheral blood. The V call is TRBV5-1, the J call TRBJ1-1; D may be TRBD1 (5 bases). The CDR3, as DNA: TGCGCCAGCTCACTGACAGTAGGCACTGAAGCTTTCTTT. Protein: CASSLTVGTEAFF.